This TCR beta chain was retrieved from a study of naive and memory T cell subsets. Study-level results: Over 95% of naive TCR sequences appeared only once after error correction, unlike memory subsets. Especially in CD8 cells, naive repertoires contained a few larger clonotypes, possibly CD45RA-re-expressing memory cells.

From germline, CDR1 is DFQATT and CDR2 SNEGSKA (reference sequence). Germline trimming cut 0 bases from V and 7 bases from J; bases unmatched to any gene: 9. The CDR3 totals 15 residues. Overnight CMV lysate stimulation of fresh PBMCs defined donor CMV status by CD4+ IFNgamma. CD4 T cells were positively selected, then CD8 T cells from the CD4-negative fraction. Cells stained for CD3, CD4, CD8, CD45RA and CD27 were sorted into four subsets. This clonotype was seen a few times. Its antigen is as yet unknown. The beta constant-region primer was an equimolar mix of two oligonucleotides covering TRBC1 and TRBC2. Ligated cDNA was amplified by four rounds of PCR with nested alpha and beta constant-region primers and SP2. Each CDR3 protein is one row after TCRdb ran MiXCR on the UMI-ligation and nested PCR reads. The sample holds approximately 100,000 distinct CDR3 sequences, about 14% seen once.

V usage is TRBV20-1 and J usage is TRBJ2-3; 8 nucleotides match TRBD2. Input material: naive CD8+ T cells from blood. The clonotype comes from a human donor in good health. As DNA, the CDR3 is TGCAGTGCTAGAGATTTGTACGGGGGGGCGAATACGCAGTATTTT. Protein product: CSARDLYGGANTQYF.